The next 7 T cell receptor beta chains were all read from a single sample in a study of molecular identifiers for immune sequencing clone quantification. TCRdb reprocessed the PCR reads with MiXCR, giving one entry per CDR3 protein. The repertoire holds about 68,000 distinct CDR3 sequences, with 15% to 20% as singletons. Source material: naive CD8+ T cells from blood, with Jurkat cell RNA spiked in. Specified subset: FACS-sorted CD8+CD4-CCR7+CD45RA+ naive T cells. Source of these receptors: a human donor in good health. Some libraries in this study had Jurkat cell RNA spiked in.

Ten or more counts support this clonotype. The J gene is TRBJ1-6, the V gene TRBV4-2, with D hard to call. Germline V gene data show CDR1 as LGHNA and CDR2 as YNFKEQ. V lost 2 bases, J lost 8 bases, and 13 bases lay in between. CDR3 size: 15 residues. The CDR3 loop reads CASSQSMGVDSPLHF. The CDR3 coding sequence is TGTGCCAGCAGCCAATCTATGGGTGTGGATTCACCCCTCCACTTT.

This clonotype occurred many times. J is TRBJ1-4 and V is TRBV6-5, with 7 bases matching TRBD1. The V segment lost 6 bases and the J segment 7 bases; nucleotides outside the gene matches: 8. Germline lookup yields CDR1 MNHEY and CDR2 SVGAGI. The CDR3 has 14 amino acids. CDR3 in DNA: TGTGCCAGCAGGGAGCAGGGGGGCGGTGAAAAACTGTTTTTT. It is translated as CASREQGGGEKLFF.

This clonotype was recorded a few times. This rearrangement joins TRBV15 to TRBJ1-1; weak D call: TRBD1 (5 bases). Germline CDR1 is LNHNV and CDR2 is YYDKDF (reference sequence). The CDR3 spans 15 residues. The V gene lost 2 bases and the J gene lost 5 bases, with 15 bases spanning the gap. The CDR3 protein is CATSRRRGVGTEAFF. In nucleotides, the CDR3 is TGTGCCACCAGCAGACGACGGGGGGTTGGAACTGAAGCTTTCTTT.

This clonotype was detected only a few times. The chain has TRBV6-2 or TRBV6-3 and TRBJ2-2; 9 bases fit TRBD2. Germline assignment: CDR1 MNHEY and CDR2 SVGEGT. The CDR3 length is 19 residues. Unmatched junction bases numbered 16, after V lost 1 base and J lost 7 bases. CDR3: CASSYFPIWREGQNGELFF. CDR3 DNA: TGTGCCAGCAGTTACTTTCCAATCTGGCGGGAGGGCCAAAACGGGGAGCTGTTTTTT.

A word on this clonotype: A much more abundant neighbour one base away suggests this may be a read error. Since the CDR3 does not end with the conserved phenylalanine or tryptophan, this likely comes from a read error. The chain uses TRBV5-1 and TRBJ2-7, with 7 bases that match TRBD1. J gave up 4 bases and V 1 base, and 11 bases lay outside the gene matches. CDR3 size: 16 residues. CDR1 and CDR2 from the germline V gene are SGHRS and YFSETQ. CDR3 nucleotide sequence: TGCGCCAGCAGCTTGTTTCGACAGGGATTGTTTTACGAGCAGTACTCC. The encoded protein is CASSLFRQGLFYEQYS.

This clonotype was recorded many times. This sequence joins TRBV20-1 and TRBJ2-7, with 10 bases aligning to TRBD2. The CDR3 has 13 residues. From germline, CDR1 is DFQATT and CDR2 SNEGSKA (reference sequence). With 6 bases clipped from V and 2 bases from J, the junction kept 4 bases outside the gene matches. CDR3 nucleotides: TGCAGTGCCCTAGCGGGAGAAGCCTACGAGCAGTACTTC. Its protein is CSALAGEAYEQYF.

This clonotype was detected many times. This chain connects TRBV5-1 to TRBJ2-2; 9 bases line up with TRBD1. Germline V CDR1 and CDR2: SGHRS, YFSETQ. CDR3 length: 16 residues. V gave up 0 bases and J gave up 6 bases; unmatched junction bases: 6. The DNA of the CDR3 is TGCGCCAGCAGCTTGGAAGGACAGGGGATTCCCGGGGAGCTGTTTTTT. It codes for CASSLEGQGIPGELFF.